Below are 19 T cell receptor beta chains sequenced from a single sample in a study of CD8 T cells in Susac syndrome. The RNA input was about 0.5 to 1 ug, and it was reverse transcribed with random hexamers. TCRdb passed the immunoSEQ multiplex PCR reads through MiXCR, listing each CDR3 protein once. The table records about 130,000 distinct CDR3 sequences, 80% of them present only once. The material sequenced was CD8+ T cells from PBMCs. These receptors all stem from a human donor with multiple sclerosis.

The CDR3 sequence: CASSGDRGYGYTF. Here the CDR3 DNA reads TGTGCCAGCAGCGGGGACAGGGGATATGGCTACACCTTC. This chain connects TRBV9 to TRBJ1-2; 10 bases match TRBD1. The CDR3 spans 13 residues. With 3 bases clipped from V and 5 bases from J, the junction kept 1 base outside the gene matches. Germline V lookup: CDR1 SGDLS, CDR2 YYNGEE.

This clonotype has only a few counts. CDR3 residues: CASSPVAGESYNEQFF. CDR3 DNA: TGTGCCAGCAGCCCGGTCGCGGGAGAGTCCTACAATGAGCAGTTCTTC. The chain uses TRBV7-9 and TRBJ2-1, with TRBD2 matching 7 bases. This CDR3 contains 16 residues. Germline CDR1 reads SEHNR; CDR2 reads FQNEAQ (reference sequence). Unmatched junction bases numbered 8, after V lost 5 bases and J lost 1 base.

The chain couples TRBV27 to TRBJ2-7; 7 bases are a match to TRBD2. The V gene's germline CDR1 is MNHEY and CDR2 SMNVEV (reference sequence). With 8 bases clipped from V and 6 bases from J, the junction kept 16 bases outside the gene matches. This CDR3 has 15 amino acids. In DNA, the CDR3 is TGTGCCAGCCGACGTATCGTAACCCCGGGGGGCGAGCAGTACTTC. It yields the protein CASRRIVTPGGEQYF.

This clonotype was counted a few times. The CDR3, as DNA: TGCAGCGTTGCCCCCCGCGACAGGCCTAACTACGAGCAGTACTTC. Protein: CSVAPRDRPNYEQYF. The V and J genes are TRBV29-1 and TRBJ2-7; D is possibly TRBD1 (6 bases). CDR1 and CDR2 (germline): SQVTM, ANQGSEA. V lost 4 bases, J lost 3 bases, and 19 bases lay in between. CDR3 length: 15 amino acids.

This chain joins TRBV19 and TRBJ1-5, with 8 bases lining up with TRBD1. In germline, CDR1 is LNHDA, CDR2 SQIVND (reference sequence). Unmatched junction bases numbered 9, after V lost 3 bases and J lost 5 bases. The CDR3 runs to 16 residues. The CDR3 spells CASSIPDRGSDQPQHF. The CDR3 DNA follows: TGTGCCAGTAGTATCCCCGACAGGGGATCCGATCAGCCCCAGCATTTT.

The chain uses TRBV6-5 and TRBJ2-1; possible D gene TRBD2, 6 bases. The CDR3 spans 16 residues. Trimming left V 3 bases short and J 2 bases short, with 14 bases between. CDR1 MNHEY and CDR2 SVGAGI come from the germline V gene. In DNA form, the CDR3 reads TGTGCCAGCAGTTATTACGGAGGGCGAACCTACAATGAGCAGTTCTTC. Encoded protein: CASSYYGGRTYNEQFF.

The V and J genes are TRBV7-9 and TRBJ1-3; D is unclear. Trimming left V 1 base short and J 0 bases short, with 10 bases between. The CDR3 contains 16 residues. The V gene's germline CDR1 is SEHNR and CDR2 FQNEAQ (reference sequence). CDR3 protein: CASSLVVRDSGNTIYF. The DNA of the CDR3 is TGTGCCAGCAGCTTAGTTGTACGGGACTCTGGAAACACCATATATTTT. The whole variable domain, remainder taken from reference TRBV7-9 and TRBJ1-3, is DTGVSQNPRHKITKRGQNVTFRCDPISEHNRLYWYRQTLGQGPEFLTYFQNEAQLEKSRLLSDRFSAERPKGSFSTLEIQRTEQGDSAMYLCASSLVVRDSGNTIYFGEGSWLTVV.

DNA for the CDR3: TGTGCCAGCAGCCTTATCCACGCCACTACCAATGAGCAGTTCTTC. Amino acids: CASSLIHATTNEQFF. This chain uses TRBV7-9 with TRBJ2-1; no firm D call. Germline V gives CDR1 SEHNR, CDR2 FQNEAQ (reference sequence). V was shortened by 5 bases and J by 6 bases, with 17 bases between the two germline ends. The CDR3 spans 15 residues.

The CDR3 sequence: CATKPGTDNTEAFF. The CDR3 DNA reads as TGTGCCACCAAACCCGGGACAGATAACACTGAAGCTTTCTTT. This rearrangement joins TRBV15 to TRBJ1-1; TRBD1 matches at 7 bases. The length of the CDR3 is 14 residues. With V trimmed by 7 bases and J by 2 bases, 7 bases remained unmatched. Germline V gives CDR1 LNHNV, CDR2 YYDKDF (reference sequence).

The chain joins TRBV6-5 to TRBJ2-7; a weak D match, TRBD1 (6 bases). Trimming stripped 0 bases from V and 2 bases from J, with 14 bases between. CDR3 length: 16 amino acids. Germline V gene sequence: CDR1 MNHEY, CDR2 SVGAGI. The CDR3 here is CASSYSLGTHAYEQYF. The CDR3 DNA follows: TGTGCCAGCAGTTACTCTCTCGGGACACATGCCTACGAGCAGTACTTC.

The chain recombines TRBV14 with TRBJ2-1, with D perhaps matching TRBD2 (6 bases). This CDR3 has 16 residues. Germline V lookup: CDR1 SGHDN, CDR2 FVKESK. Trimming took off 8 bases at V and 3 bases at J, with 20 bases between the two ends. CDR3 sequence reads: CASRGSPGVNYNEQFF. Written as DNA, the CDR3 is TGTGCCAGCCGGGGTTCACCGGGGGTAAACTACAATGAGCAGTTCTTC. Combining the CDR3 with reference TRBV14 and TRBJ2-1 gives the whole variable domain EAGVTQFPSHSVIEKGQTVTLRCDPISGHDNLYWYRRVMGKEIKFLLHFVKESKQDESGMPNNRFLAERTGGTYSTLKVQPAELEDSGVYFCASRGSPGVNYNEQFFGPGTRLTVL.

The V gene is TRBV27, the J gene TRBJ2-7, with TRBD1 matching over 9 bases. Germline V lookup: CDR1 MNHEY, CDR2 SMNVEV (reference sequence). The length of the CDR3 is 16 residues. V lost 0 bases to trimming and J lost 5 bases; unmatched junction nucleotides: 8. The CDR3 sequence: CASSLSRGTGMHEQYF. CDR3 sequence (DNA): TGTGCCAGCAGTTTATCCAGGGGGACAGGGATGCACGAGCAGTACTTC.

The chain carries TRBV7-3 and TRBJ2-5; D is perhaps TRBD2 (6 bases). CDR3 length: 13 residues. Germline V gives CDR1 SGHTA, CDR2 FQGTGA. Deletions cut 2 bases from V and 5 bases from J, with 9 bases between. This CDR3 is CASSLYGGETQYF. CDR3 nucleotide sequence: TGTGCCAGCAGCTTATATGGGGGGGAGACCCAGTACTTC.

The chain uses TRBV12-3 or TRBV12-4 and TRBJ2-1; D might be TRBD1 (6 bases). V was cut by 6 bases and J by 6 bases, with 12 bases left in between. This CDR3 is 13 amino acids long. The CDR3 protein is CASSPTGFNEQFF. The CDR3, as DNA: TGTGCCAGCAGCCCAACAGGGTTCAATGAGCAGTTCTTC.

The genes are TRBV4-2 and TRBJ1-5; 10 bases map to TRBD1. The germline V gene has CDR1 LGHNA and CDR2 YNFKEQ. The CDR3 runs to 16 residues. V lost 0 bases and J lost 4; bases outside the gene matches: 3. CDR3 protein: CASSQEPGQGNQPQHF. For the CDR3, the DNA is TGTGCCAGCAGCCAAGAACCGGGACAGGGGAATCAGCCCCAGCATTTT.

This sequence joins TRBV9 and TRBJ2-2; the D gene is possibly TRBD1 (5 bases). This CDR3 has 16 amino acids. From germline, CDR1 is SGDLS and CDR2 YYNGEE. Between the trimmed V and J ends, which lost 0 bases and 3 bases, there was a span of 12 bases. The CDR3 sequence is CASSVARQSYTGELFF. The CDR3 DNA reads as TGTGCCAGCAGCGTAGCTCGACAGTCATACACCGGGGAGCTGTTTTTT.

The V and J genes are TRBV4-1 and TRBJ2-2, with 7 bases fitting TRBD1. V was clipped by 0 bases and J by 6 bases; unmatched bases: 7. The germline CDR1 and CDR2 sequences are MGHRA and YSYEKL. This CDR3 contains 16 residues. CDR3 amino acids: CASSQDPYRGPGELFF. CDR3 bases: TGCGCCAGCAGCCAAGATCCCTACAGGGGTCCCGGGGAGCTGTTTTTT.

CDR3 nucleotides: TGTGCCAGCAGTTCGTTACTAGCGGGAGGGCCGGGGGAGCAGTACGTC. This gives the protein CASSSLLAGGPGEQYV. The gene calls are TRBV27 and TRBJ2-7; the match to TRBD2 covers 13 bases. The CDR3 spans 16 residues. Germline V lookup: CDR1 MNHEY, CDR2 SMNVEV (reference sequence). J gave up 7 bases and V 4 bases, and 10 bases lay outside the gene matches.

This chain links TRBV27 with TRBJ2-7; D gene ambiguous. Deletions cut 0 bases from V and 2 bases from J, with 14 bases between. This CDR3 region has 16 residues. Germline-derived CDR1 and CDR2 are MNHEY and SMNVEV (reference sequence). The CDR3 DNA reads TGTGCCAGCAGTTTATCGATCCCGCCCGGCGCCTACGAGCAGTACTTC. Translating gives CASSLSIPPGAYEQYF.